This T cell receptor beta chain was retrieved from a study of PD-1 blockade in classical Hodgkin lymphoma. Study information: Nivolumab dosing for patients was 3 mg/kg, administered intravenously every 2 weeks. General observations from the study: Reported baseline diversity: healthy donors highest, relapsed/refractory patients lowest. By C4D1, CD4+ diversity increased significantly, especially in complete responders.

Relapse was seen in all patients after autologous stem cell transplantation, and brentuximab vedotin exposure was variable. Some clones are missing from TCRdb's copy, which holds only in-frame ones; the method was immunoSEQ multiplex PCR. Among 100,000 to 120,000 clones, 80% to 90% were seen once, and the ten largest hold less than 20%. In this sample, this clone turned up once. Antigen specificity is unknown. The CDR3 has 17 residues. Germline CDR1 reads MNHNS; CDR2 reads SASEGT. V lost 4 bases, J lost 6 bases, and 13 bases stayed unmatched. The V gene is TRBV6-1, the J gene TRBJ2-1, with TRBD2 matching over 9 bases. This sequence was found in a human donor with classical Hodgkin lymphoma. The input for sequencing was peripheral blood mononuclear cells (PBMCs), taken before the second cycle of nivolumab. In DNA form, the CDR3 reads TGTGCCAGCAGTGCCGGACTAGCGATTACCCCCCCCAATGAGCAGTTCTTC. It codes for CASSAGLAITPPNEQFF.